Included here is one TCR beta chain sequence, with context. As yet, its antigen is unknown. This record belongs to a study of response to subunit inactivated influenza vaccine. CDR3 length equals 16 residues. The junction had 8 bases not matched to a gene; V was cut back by 2 bases and J by 5 bases. Germline V gene sequence: CDR1 SGHNT, CDR2 YYREEE (reference sequence). Study-wide points: Authors suggested few new T cells are recruited by each seasonal influenza vaccination.

TCRdb reprocessed the RT-PCR reads via MiXCR and lists one record per CDR3 protein. The repertoire has about 500,000 distinct CDR3 sequences, 16% of them found once; the top ten carry 2.5% to 3.5%. The specimen comprised CD4+ T cells sorted from PBMCs, sampled approximately 25 months after vaccination. The rearrangement links TRBV5-4 to TRBJ2-2; 8 nucleotides line up with TRBD2. The TCR originated in a man aged 45 to 70 who received an inactivated influenza vaccine. CDR3 in amino acids: CASSLASGSPTGELFF. The CDR3 DNA sequence: TGTGCCAGCAGCTTAGCTAGCGGGTCCCCTACCGGGGAGCTGTTTTTT.